The 18 T cell receptor beta chains reported below all come from one sample, sequenced in a study of control samples from healthy donors and cancer patients (dated by TCRdb to the early 2020s). Receptor amplification or capture employed the immunoSEQ multiplex PCR assay. TCRdb took over this immuneACCESS table, retaining in-frame rearrangements with V and J assigned. Such tables are incomplete; in checked studies, under half of the missing clones stem from an unresolved V gene, and the remainder is unexplained. Present in this sample are 100,000 to 150,000 clones, 90% of which were seen just once. Clones ranked in the top ten supply 2% to 2.5% of the sample. The sequenced material came from blood. The receptor source for this set is a man between 18 and 35 years old in good health.

This chain's CDR3 is CASSQESVSLLDTQYF. In DNA, the CDR3 is TGCGCCAGCAGCCAAGAAAGTGTCAGTTTATTGGATACGCAGTATTTT. V gene TRBV4-3 combines with J gene TRBJ2-3, with no clear D. Germline V gene lookup returns CDR1 LGHNA and CDR2 YSLEER. This CDR3 is built from 16 residues. Trimming left V 0 bases short and J 6 bases short, with 16 bases between.

This chain uses TRBV6-1 with TRBJ1-5; D gene ambiguous. CDR3 length: 15 amino acids. Germline CDR1 reads MNHNS; CDR2 reads SASEGT. V gave up 2 bases and J gave up 3 bases, with 11 bases separating them. CDR3 in amino acids: CASSENTRNNQPQHF. DNA of the CDR3: TGTGCCAGCAGTGAAAATACAAGGAACAATCAGCCCCAGCATTTT.

The chain recombines TRBV7-2 with TRBJ1-1; D ambiguous. With 5 bases removed from V and 1 base from J, the gap between germline ends came to 8 bases. Germline CDR1 reads SGHTA; CDR2 reads FQGNSA. The CDR3 loop spans 13 amino acids. This chain's CDR3 is CASSLSRNTEAFF. CDR3 coding DNA: TGTGCCAGCAGCCTCTCCCGGAACACTGAAGCTTTCTTT.

This sequence joins TRBV5-1 and TRBJ2-4, with D possibly TRBD2 on 6 matching bases. This CDR3 comprises 16 residues. Germline CDR1 reads SGHRS; CDR2 reads YFSETQ. V was shortened by 4 bases and J by 9 bases, with 23 bases between the two germline ends. The CDR3: CASSGDSGLFKGIQYF. CDR3 in DNA: TGCGCCAGCAGCGGGGACTCTGGCCTTTTTAAGGGCATTCAGTACTTC.

This chain uses TRBV5-6 with TRBJ2-3; 11 bases line up with TRBD2. The J segment lost 0 bases and the V segment lost 0 bases, leaving 6 bases of the junction unmatched. Germline lookup yields CDR1 SGHDT and CDR2 YYEEEE. The CDR3 covers 18 residues. The CDR3 is CASSLGLAGKPSTDTQYF. The CDR3 DNA reads TGTGCCAGCAGCTTGGGACTAGCGGGGAAACCTAGCACAGATACGCAGTATTTT.

This chain joins TRBV4-1 and TRBJ2-2; D may be TRBD2 (6 bases). CDR3 length: 14 amino acids. Trimming left V 4 bases short and J 1 base short, with 7 bases between. Germline V gene data show CDR1 as MGHRA and CDR2 as YSYEKL. CDR3 nucleotide sequence: TGCGCCAGCAGCCGGGACTGGAACACCGGGGAGCTGTTTTTT. This encodes CASSRDWNTGELFF.

This CDR3 is CASSLVQGARTDTQYF. In nucleotides, the CDR3 is TGCGCCAGCAGCTTGGTACAGGGGGCTCGCACAGATACGCAGTATTTT. V and J are TRBV5-1 and TRBJ2-3; 9 bases fit TRBD1. V lost 0 bases and J lost 1; bases outside the gene matches: 3. The CDR3 runs 16 residues. CDR1 is SGHRS, CDR2 YFSETQ, per germline.

V is TRBV7-9 and J is TRBJ1-2; 12 nucleotides line up with TRBD1. Unmatched junction bases numbered 4, after V lost 3 bases and J lost 8 bases. CDR3 length equals 14 residues. The germline V gene encodes CDR1 SEHNR and CDR2 FQNEAQ (reference sequence). The CDR3 protein is CASSFPGTGGGYTF. CDR3 nucleotides: TGTGCCAGCAGCTTTCCCGGGACAGGGGGCGGCTACACCTTC.

In this sample, this clone turned up once. The CDR3 DNA reads TGTGCCAGCAGTTCCACTACAATGAACGAGCAGTACTTC. This gives the protein CASSSTTMNEQYF. This chain joins TRBV27 and TRBJ2-7; D unclear. From germline, CDR1 is MNHEY and CDR2 SMNVEV (reference sequence). With 4 bases removed from V and 5 bases from J, the gap between germline ends came to 12 bases. The CDR3 is 13 residues long.

This chain links TRBV5-6 with TRBJ1-4; D is undetermined. Germline V gives CDR1 SGHDT, CDR2 YYEEEE. Trimming removed 0 bases from V and 0 bases from J, with 6 bases in between. This CDR3 has 15 residues. This CDR3 is CASSLVGSTNEKLFF. The CDR3 DNA reads as TGTGCCAGCAGCTTGGTCGGGTCAACTAATGAAAAACTGTTTTTT.

This clone has just one count. The J gene is TRBJ2-1, the V gene TRBV6-6; TRBD2 matches at 9 bases. Germline V gene sequence: CDR1 MNHNY, CDR2 SVGAGI (reference sequence). The CDR3 consists of 15 residues. After removal of 2 bases from V and 3 bases from J, the junction contained 2 bases not matched to a gene. The DNA of the CDR3 is TGTGCCAGCAGTTACGAGCGGGAGGTCTACAATGAGCAGTTCTTC. Protein sequence: CASSYEREVYNEQFF.

This chain links TRBV23-1 with TRBJ1-5; tentatively, D is TRBD1 (6 bases). TRBV23-1 is classed as an ORF, of uncertain function. V gave up 10 bases and J gave up 2 bases, with 21 bases separating them. This CDR3 is built from 16 residues. CDR3 coding DNA: TGCGCCAATTCAACCGGGGCCAGGGGAGGCAATCAGCCCCAGCATTTT. Protein sequence: CANSTGARGGNQPQHF.

As concerns this clone: The sample carries other DNA sequences with the same CDR3. This chain joins TRBV28 and TRBJ1-2, with TRBD1 matching over 8 bases. The CDR3 is 13 amino acids. Germline V gene data show CDR1 as MDHEN and CDR2 as SYDVKM. V lost 4 bases and J lost 4; bases outside the gene matches: 2. The CDR3 loop is CASSSDRVYGYTF. Written as DNA, the CDR3 is TGTGCCAGCAGTTCGGACAGGGTCTATGGCTACACCTTC.

The chain has TRBV7-6 and TRBJ2-1, with D perhaps matching TRBD1 (5 bases). In germline, CDR1 is SGHVS, CDR2 FNYEAQ. The CDR3 is 13 residues long. With 5 bases removed from V and 6 bases from J, the gap between germline ends came to 11 bases. The CDR3 DNA is TGTGCCAGCAGCGCCAGGGTTCGCAATGAGCAGTTCTTC. Translated: CASSARVRNEQFF.

The chain is built from TRBV27 and TRBJ2-3; 13 bases are a match to TRBD2. The V and J ends lost 6 bases and 4 bases, in that order; junction bases with no gene match: 7. This CDR3 comprises 16 residues. The V gene's germline CDR1 is MNHEY and CDR2 SMNVEV (reference sequence). CDR3 in DNA: TGTGCCAGCAGCTTGGGACTAGCGGGATGGGCAGATACGCAGTATTTT. Translating it yields CASSLGLAGWADTQYF.

J is TRBJ1-1 and V is TRBV14; D uncertain. The CDR3 is 13 residues long. Deletions cut 4 bases from V and 1 base from J, with 7 bases between. Germline CDR1 and CDR2: SGHDN and FVKESK. The CDR3 loop reads CASSLSRNTEAFF. The CDR3 DNA is TGTGCCAGCAGCCTCTCTAGGAACACTGAAGCTTTCTTT.

V is TRBV10-1 and J is TRBJ2-1, with D tentatively TRBD2 (6 bases). CDR1 and CDR2 from the germline V gene are WNHNN and SYGVQD (reference sequence). The CDR3 consists of 16 residues. V was pared by 0 bases and J by 5 bases, with 14 bases between. The CDR3 bases are TGCGCCAGCAGTGAGTCGTCACTAGCCAAGAACAATGAGCAGTTCTTC. This gives the protein CASSESSLAKNNEQFF.

CDR3 protein: CASQKSTEAFF. CDR3 sequence (DNA): TGTGCCAGTCAAAAGAGCACTGAAGCTTTCTTT. The chain couples TRBV12-3 or TRBV12-4 to TRBJ1-1; D ambiguous. This CDR3 spans 11 amino acids. V lost 9 bases and J 4 bases, leaving 9 bases between the germline ends.